The T cell receptor (beta chain) described here comes from a study of prognosis after radiotherapy for stage I lung cancer. As for the study in general: Patients with newly diagnosed primary stage I lung tumors numbered over eleven, with 4 or 5 others having oligometastatic NSCLC after surgical resection of the primary tumor.

This clonotype was recorded many times. What it binds is not known. Study-wide results and limits: Where distant metastases developed, patients had lower Shannon entropy after stereotactic body radiation therapy. Patients with and without metastases reportedly differed in TRBV and TRBJ gene usage frequencies.

The V and J ends lost 4 bases and 8 bases respectively, with 20 bases between them. CDR3 size: 16 residues. Germline CDR1 reads MNHNS; CDR2 reads SASEGT. With two-round multiplex PCR, TCR beta CDR3 sequences were amplified from genomic DNA. Primers (each specific to one TRBV or TRBJ gene) were used in first-round PCR. TCRdb used MiXCR to reprocess the multiplex PCR reads, holding one entry per CDR3 protein. The repertoire holds about 59,000 distinct CDR3 sequences, with more than 25% as singletons. Every patient was node-negative on CT and PET/CT and lacked prior chemotherapy, radiotherapy or other malignancies.

The source material was PBMCs, sampled before or after stereotactic body radiation therapy (not recorded which). This rearrangement joins TRBV6-1 to TRBJ1-4; the D is unclear. This clonotype originated in a donor over 45 with non-small cell lung cancer. The DNA of the CDR3 is TGTGCCAGCAGTGTAGAGTTGGGGATGGTCGGCGAAAAACTGTTTTTT. This gives the protein CASSVELGMVGEKLFF.